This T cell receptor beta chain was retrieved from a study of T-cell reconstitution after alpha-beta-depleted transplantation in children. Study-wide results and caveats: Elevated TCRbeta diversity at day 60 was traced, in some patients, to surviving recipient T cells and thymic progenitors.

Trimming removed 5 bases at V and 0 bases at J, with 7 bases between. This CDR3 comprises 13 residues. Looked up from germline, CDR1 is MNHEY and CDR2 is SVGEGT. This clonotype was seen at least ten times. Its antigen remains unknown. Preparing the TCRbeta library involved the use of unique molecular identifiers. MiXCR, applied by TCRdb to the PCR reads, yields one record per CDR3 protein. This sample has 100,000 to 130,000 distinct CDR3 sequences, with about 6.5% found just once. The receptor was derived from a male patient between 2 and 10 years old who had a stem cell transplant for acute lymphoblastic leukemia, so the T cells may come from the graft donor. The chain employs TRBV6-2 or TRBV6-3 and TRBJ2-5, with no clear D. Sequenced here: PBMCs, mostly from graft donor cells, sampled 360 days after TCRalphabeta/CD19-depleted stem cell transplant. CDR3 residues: CASSTPYQETQYF. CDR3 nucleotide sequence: TGTGCCAGCAGTACCCCGTACCAAGAGACCCAGTACTTC.